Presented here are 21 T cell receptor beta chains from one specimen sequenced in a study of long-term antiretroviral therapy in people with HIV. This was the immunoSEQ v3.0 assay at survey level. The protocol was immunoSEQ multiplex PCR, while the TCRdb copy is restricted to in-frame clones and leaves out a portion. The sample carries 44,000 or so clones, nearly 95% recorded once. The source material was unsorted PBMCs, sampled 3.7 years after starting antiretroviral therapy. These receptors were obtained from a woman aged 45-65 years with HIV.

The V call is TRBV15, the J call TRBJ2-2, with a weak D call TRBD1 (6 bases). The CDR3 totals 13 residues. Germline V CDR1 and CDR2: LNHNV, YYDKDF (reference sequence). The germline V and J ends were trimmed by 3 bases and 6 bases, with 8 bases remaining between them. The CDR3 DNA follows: TGTGCCACCAGCAGGGCAGGGGCCGGGGAGCTGTTTTTT. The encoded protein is CATSRAGAGELFF.

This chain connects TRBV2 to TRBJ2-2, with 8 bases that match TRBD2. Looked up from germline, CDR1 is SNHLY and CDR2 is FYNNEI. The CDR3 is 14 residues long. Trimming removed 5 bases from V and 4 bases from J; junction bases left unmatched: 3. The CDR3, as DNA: TGTGCCAGCAGTTACCTAGCGGGCACCGGGGAGCTGTTTTTT. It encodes CASSYLAGTGELFF.

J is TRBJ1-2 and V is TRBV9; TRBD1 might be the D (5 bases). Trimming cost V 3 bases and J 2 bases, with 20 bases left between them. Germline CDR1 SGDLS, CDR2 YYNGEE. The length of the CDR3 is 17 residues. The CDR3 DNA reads TGTGCCAGCAGCGACTCTGTTCGGGACGGGAAGAACTATGGCTACACCTTC. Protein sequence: CASSDSVRDGKNYGYTF.

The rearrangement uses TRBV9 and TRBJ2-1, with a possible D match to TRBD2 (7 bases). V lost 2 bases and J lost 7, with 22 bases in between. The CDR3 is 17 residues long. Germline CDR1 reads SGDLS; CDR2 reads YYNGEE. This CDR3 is CASSVGEGVGWRNEQFF. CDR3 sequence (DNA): TGTGCCAGCAGCGTGGGGGAGGGGGTTGGGTGGAGGAATGAGCAGTTCTTC.

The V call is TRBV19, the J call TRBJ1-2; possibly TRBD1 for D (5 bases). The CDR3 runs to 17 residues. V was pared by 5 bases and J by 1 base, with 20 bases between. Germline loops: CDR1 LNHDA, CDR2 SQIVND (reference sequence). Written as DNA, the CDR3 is TGTGCCAGTAGTCTCCAGGGCCGGATGGCTGTTAACTATGGCTACACCTTC. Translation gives CASSLQGRMAVNYGYTF. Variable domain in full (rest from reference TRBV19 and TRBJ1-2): DGGITQSPKYLFRKEGQNVTLSCEQNLNHDAMYWYRQDPGQGLRLIYYSQIVNDFQKGDIAEGYSVSREKKESFPLTVTSAQKNPTAFYLCASSLQGRMAVNYGYTFGSGTRLTVV.

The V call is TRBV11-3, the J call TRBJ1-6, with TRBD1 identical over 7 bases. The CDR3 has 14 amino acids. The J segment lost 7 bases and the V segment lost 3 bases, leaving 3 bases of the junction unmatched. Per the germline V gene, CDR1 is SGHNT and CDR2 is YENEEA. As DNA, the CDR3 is TGTGCCAGCAGCTTTAAGGGGGCGAATTCACCCCTCCACTTT. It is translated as CASSFKGANSPLHF.

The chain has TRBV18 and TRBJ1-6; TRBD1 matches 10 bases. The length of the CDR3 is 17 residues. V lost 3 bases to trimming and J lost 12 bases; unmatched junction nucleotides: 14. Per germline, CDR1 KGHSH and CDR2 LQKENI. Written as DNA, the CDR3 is TGTGCCAGCTCACCGAACGCCGGGACAGGGGAGGGTAGACCCCTCCACTTT. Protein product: CASSPNAGTGEGRPLHF.

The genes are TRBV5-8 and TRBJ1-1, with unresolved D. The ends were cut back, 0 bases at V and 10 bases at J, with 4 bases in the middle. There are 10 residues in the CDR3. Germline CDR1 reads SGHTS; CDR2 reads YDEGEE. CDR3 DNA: TGTGCCAGCAGCTTGGTTGGAGCTTTCTTT. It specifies CASSLVGAFF. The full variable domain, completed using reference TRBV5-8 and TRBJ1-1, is EAGVTQSPTHLIKTRGQQATLRCSPISGHTSVYWYQQALGLGLQFLLWYDEGEERNRGNFPPRFSGRQFPNYSSELNVNALELEDSALYLCASSLVGAFFGQGTRLTVV.

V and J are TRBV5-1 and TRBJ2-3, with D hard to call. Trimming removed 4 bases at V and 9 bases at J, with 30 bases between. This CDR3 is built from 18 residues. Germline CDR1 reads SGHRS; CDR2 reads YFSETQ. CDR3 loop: CASSPHEARSLSLYTQYF. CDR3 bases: TGCGCCAGCAGCCCTCACGAGGCCAGATCTCTCTCACTATACACGCAGTATTTT.

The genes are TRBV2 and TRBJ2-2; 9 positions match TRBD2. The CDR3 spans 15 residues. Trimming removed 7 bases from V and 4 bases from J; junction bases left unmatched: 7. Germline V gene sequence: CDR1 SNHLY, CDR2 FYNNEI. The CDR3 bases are TGTGCCAGCACCGGGCGGGGGGGCCGCACCGGGGAGCTGTTTTTT. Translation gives CASTGRGGRTGELFF.

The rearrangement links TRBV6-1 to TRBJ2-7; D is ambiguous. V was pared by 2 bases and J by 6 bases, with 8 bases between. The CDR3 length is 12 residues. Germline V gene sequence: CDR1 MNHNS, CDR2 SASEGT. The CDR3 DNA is TGTGCCAGCAGTGAAAATGGGGTCGAGCAGTACTTC. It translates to CASSENGVEQYF.

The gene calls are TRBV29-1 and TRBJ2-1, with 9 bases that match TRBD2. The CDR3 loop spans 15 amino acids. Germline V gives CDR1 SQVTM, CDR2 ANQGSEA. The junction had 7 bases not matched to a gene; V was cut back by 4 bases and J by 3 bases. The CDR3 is CSVARLAVGYNEQFF. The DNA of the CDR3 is TGCAGCGTTGCCCGACTAGCGGTGGGCTACAATGAGCAGTTCTTC.

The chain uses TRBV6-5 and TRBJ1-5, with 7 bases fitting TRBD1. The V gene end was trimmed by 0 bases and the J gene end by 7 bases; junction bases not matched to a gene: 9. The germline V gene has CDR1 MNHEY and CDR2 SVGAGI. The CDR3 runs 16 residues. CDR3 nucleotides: TGTGCCAGCAGTTACTCGAGGGTTACAGGGGAACAGCCCCAGCATTTT. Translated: CASSYSRVTGEQPQHF.

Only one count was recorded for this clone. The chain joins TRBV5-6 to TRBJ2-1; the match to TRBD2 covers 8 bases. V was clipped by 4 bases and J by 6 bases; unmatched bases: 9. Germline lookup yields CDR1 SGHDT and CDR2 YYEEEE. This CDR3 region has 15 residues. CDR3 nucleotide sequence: TGTGCCAGCAGCGCGGTAGGGACTAGTGTCAATGAGCAGTTCTTC. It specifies CASSAVGTSVNEQFF.

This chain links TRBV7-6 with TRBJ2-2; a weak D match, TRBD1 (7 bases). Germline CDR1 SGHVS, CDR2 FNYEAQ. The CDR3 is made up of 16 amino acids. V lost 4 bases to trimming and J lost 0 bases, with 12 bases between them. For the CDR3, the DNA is TGTGCCAGCAGCTCTCGCAGGGGGGCGAACACCGGGGAGCTGTTTTTT. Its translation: CASSSRRGANTGELFF.

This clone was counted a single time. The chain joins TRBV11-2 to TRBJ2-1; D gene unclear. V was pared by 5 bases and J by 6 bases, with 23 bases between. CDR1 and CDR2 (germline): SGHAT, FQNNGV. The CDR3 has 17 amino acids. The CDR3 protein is CASSPYLVPSPSNEQFF. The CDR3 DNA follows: TGTGCCAGCAGCCCTTACCTCGTGCCCTCTCCTAGCAATGAGCAGTTCTTC. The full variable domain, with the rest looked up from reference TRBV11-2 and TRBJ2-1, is EAGVAQSPRYKIIEKRQSVAFWCNPISGHATLYWYQQILGQGPKLLIQFQNNGVVDDSQLPKDRFSAERLKGVDSTLKIQPAKLEDSAVYLCASSPYLVPSPSNEQFFGPGTRLTVL.

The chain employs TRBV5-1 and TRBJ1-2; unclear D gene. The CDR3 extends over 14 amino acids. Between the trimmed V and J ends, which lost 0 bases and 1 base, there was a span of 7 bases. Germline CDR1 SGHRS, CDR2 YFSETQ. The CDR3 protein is CASSLVGGNYGYTF. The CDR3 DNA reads TGCGCCAGCAGCTTGGTCGGAGGTAACTATGGCTACACCTTC.

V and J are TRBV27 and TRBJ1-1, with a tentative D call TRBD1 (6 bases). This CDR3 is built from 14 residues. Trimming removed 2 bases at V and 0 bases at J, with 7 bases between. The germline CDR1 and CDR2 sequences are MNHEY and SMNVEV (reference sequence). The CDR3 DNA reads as TGTGCCAGCAGTTTAGGGGACATGAACACTGAAGCTTTCTTT. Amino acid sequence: CASSLGDMNTEAFF.

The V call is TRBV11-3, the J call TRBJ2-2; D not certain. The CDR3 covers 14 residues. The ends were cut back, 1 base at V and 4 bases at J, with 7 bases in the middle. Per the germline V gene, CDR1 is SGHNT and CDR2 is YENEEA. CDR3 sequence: CASSLGDPTGELFF. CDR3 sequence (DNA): TGTGCCAGCAGCTTAGGAGATCCCACCGGGGAGCTGTTTTTT.

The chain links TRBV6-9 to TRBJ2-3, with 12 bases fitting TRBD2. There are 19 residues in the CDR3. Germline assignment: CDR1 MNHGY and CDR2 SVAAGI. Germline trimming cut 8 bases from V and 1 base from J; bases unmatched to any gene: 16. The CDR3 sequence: CASAYLGLAGGHGTDTQYF. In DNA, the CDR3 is TGTGCCAGCGCCTATTTGGGCCTAGCGGGGGGGCACGGCACAGATACGCAGTATTTT.

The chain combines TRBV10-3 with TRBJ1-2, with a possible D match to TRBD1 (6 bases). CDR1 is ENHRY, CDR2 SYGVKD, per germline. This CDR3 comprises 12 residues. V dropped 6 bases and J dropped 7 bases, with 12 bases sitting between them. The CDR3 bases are TGTGCCATCAGGGGGGGCGGTAGTGGCTACACCTTC. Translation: CAIRGGGSGYTF.